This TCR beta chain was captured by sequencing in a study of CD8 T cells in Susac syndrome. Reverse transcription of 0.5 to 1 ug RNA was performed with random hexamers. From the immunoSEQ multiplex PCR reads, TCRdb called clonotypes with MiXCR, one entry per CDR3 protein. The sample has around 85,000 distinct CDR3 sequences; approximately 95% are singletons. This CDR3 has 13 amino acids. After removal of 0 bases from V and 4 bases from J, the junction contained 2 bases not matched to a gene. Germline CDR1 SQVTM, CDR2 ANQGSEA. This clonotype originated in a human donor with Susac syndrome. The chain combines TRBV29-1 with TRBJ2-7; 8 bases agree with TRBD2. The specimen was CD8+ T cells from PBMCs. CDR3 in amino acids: CSVEDREGYEQYF. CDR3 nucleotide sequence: TGCAGCGTTGAAGATCGGGAGGGGTACGAGCAGTACTTC.